What follows are 25 T cell receptor beta chains derived from one specimen sequenced in a study of CD4+ T cells in melanoma. The table came from immunoSEQ multiplex PCR; TCRdb's copy has only in-frame clones and leaves some out. The table lists about 9,600 clones, less than 85% of them singletons. Input material: cells from a culture (not recorded whether cultured in vitro). The receptors shown here come from a human donor with melanoma.

This clone was counted a single time. The J gene is TRBJ2-1, the V gene TRBV27, with 8 bases aligning to TRBD2. V trimming: 3 bases; J trimming: 8 bases; junction bases outside the gene matches: 9. This CDR3 is built from 15 residues. The V gene's germline CDR1 is MNHEY and CDR2 SMNVEV (reference sequence). CDR3 in DNA: TGTGCCAGCAGTTTTTCGCGGGGGGCTAAGGATGAGCAGTTCTTC. This sequence encodes CASSFSRGAKDEQFF.

The V gene is TRBV27, the J gene TRBJ2-3; 11 nucleotides line up with TRBD2. This CDR3 spans 16 amino acids. The V gene end was trimmed by 1 base and the J gene end by 3 bases; junction bases not matched to a gene: 3. The germline V gene encodes CDR1 MNHEY and CDR2 SMNVEV (reference sequence). The CDR3 DNA follows: TGTGCCAGCAGTTTATTAGCGGGGGGGCCGACAGATACGCAGTATTTT. Translating gives CASSLLAGGPTDTQYF.

CDR3 sequence: CASSLVLGKGVSNTEAFF. The CDR3 nucleotides are TGTGCCAGCAGCTTAGTTCTGGGTAAGGGGGTATCGAACACTGAAGCTTTCTTT. The rearrangement joins TRBV11-2 to TRBJ1-1; D may be TRBD1 (6 bases). Germline V gene sequence: CDR1 SGHAT, CDR2 FQNNGV. V gave up 1 base and J gave up 1 base, with 19 bases separating them. This CDR3 spans 18 amino acids.

The V gene is TRBV28, the J gene TRBJ1-1; 10 bases fit TRBD1. The CDR3 is 15 amino acids. CDR1 and CDR2 from the germline V gene are MDHEN and SYDVKM. Germline trimming cut 7 bases from V and 5 bases from J; bases unmatched to any gene: 10. The CDR3 loop is CASTLGQGFRTEAFF. CDR3 nucleotide sequence: TGTGCCAGCACCCTGGGACAGGGGTTCAGGACTGAAGCTTTCTTT. The complete variable domain, with remaining parts taken from reference TRBV28 and TRBJ1-1, reads DVKVTQSSRYLVKRTGEKVFLECVQDMDHENMFWYRQDPGLGLRLIYFSYDVKMKEKGDIPEGYSVSREKKERFSLILESASTNQTSMYLCASTLGQGFRTEAFFGQGTRLTVV.

This chain joins TRBV27 and TRBJ1-2, with unresolved D. The CDR3 covers 15 residues. The V and J ends lost 8 bases and 2 bases respectively, with 18 bases between them. The germline CDR1 and CDR2 sequences are MNHEY and SMNVEV (reference sequence). This CDR3 is CASRPGAVKNYGYTF. The CDR3, as DNA: TGTGCCAGCCGGCCCGGCGCGGTAAAAAACTATGGCTACACCTTC.

This chain links TRBV2 with TRBJ2-5; TRBD2 aligns across 7 bases. V lost 4 bases and J lost 2; bases outside the gene matches: 1. The germline gives CDR1 SNHLY, CDR2 FYNNEI. The CDR3 has 13 residues. CDR3 amino acids: CASSVSGQETQYF. In nucleotides, the CDR3 is TGTGCCAGCAGTGTTAGCGGGCAAGAGACCCAGTACTTC.

V usage is TRBV5-4 and J usage is TRBJ1-3; perhaps TRBD1 as D (5 bases). This CDR3 is 15 amino acids long. CDR1 and CDR2 from the germline V gene are SGHNT and YYREEE (reference sequence). V lost 4 bases and J 0 bases, leaving 11 bases between the germline ends. In DNA form, the CDR3 reads TGTGCCAGCAGCGAGGGACCCAGCTCTGGAAACACCATATATTTT. Amino acid sequence: CASSEGPSSGNTIYF.

This clone is labeled as medium-sized. The chain has TRBV7-9 and TRBJ2-1; no reliable D call. From germline, CDR1 is SEHNR and CDR2 FQNEAQ (reference sequence). CDR3 length equals 15 residues. The germline V and J ends were trimmed by 5 bases and 4 bases, with 15 bases remaining between them. Here the CDR3 DNA reads TGTGCCAGCAGCCCAGAGTTTGAGATATACAATGAGCAGTTCTTC. This translates into CASSPEFEIYNEQFF.

V gene TRBV7-9 combines with J gene TRBJ2-7; D possibly matches TRBD1 or TRBD2 (6 bases each). V was trimmed by 2 bases and J by 5 bases, leaving 13 bases between them. The CDR3 extends over 14 amino acids. Per germline, CDR1 SEHNR and CDR2 FQNEAQ (reference sequence). The CDR3 sequence: CASSLTGGRNEQYF. CDR3 DNA: TGTGCCAGCAGCTTAACCGGGGGCCGTAACGAGCAGTACTTC.

This clone has just one count. This chain uses TRBV20-1 with TRBJ1-2; perhaps TRBD1 as D (5 bases). V was trimmed by 5 bases and J by 8 bases, leaving 12 bases between them. Looked up from germline, CDR1 is DFQATT and CDR2 is SNEGSKA (reference sequence). The CDR3 totals 11 residues. The CDR3 DNA reads TGCAGTGCTGGGGACCGGCGGGGCTACACCTTC. Protein sequence: CSAGDRRGYTF.

The chain is built from TRBV4-1 and TRBJ2-7, with D uncertain. Germline loops: CDR1 MGHRA, CDR2 YSYEKL. The CDR3 is 14 residues long. V was shortened by 1 base and J by 2 bases, with 9 bases between the two germline ends. The CDR3 nucleotides read TGCGCCAGCAGCCAAGGACCGAACCCCTACGAGCAGTACTTC. As protein: CASSQGPNPYEQYF.

The sample holds one count of this clone. The chain links TRBV14 to TRBJ1-2; 9 bases agree with TRBD1. V lost 4 bases, J lost 3 bases, and 6 bases stayed unmatched. The CDR3 sequence is 15 residues long. The germline V gene encodes CDR1 SGHDN and CDR2 FVKESK. The DNA for the CDR3 is TGTGCCAGCAGCCTTGGACAGGGGTTTTACTATGGCTACACCTTC. Protein: CASSLGQGFYYGYTF.

This rearrangement joins TRBV7-2 to TRBJ2-1; D is unclear. The V and J ends lost 5 bases and 8 bases respectively, with 13 bases between them. In germline, CDR1 is SGHTA, CDR2 FQGNSA. This CDR3 is built from 13 residues. The CDR3, as DNA: TGTGCCAGCAGCCCCCTTACCAGCGATGAGCAGTTCTTC. This encodes CASSPLTSDEQFF. The entire variable domain, with the rest obtained from reference TRBV7-2 and TRBJ2-1, is as follows: GAGVSQSPSNKVTEKGKDVELRCDPISGHTALYWYRQSLGQGLEFLIYFQGNSAPDKSGLPSDRFSAERTGGSVSTLTIQRTQQEDSAVYLCASSPLTSDEQFFGPGTRLTVL.

The genes are TRBV5-1 and TRBJ2-3, with TRBD2 matching over 8 bases. The J segment lost 2 bases and the V segment lost 0 bases, leaving 5 bases of the junction unmatched. The germline V gene encodes CDR1 SGHRS and CDR2 YFSETQ. The length of the CDR3 is 16 residues. CDR3 in amino acids: CASSLGTSWATDTQYF. The DNA for the CDR3 is TGCGCCAGCAGCTTGGGGACTAGCTGGGCCACAGATACGCAGTATTTT.

The chain links TRBV12-3 or TRBV12-4 to TRBJ2-3, with D hard to call. The V end was cut by 4 bases, the J end by 1 base, with 6 bases between. This CDR3 contains 13 residues. CDR3 amino acids: CASSSSGTDTQYF. CDR3 in DNA: TGTGCCAGCAGTTCTTCCGGCACAGATACGCAGTATTTT.

This clone is labeled medium-sized (0.01 to 0.1%). V gene TRBV15 combines with J gene TRBJ1-1, with 7 bases identical to TRBD1. The junction had 14 bases not matched to a gene; V was cut back by 1 base and J by 3 bases. The length of the CDR3 is 18 residues. CDR1 is LNHNV, CDR2 YYDKDF, per germline (reference sequence). Here the CDR3 reads CATSRGGTASRSDTEAFF. CDR3 nucleotide sequence: TGTGCCACCAGCAGAGGTGGGACAGCTTCCCGGTCGGACACTGAAGCTTTCTTT.

The genes are TRBV6-1 and TRBJ1-2; D not resolved. With 3 bases removed from V and 0 bases from J, the gap between germline ends came to 8 bases. CDR3 length: 14 residues. The germline V gene has CDR1 MNHNS and CDR2 SASEGT. CDR3 amino acids: CASSEAVANYGYTF. The DNA of the CDR3 is TGTGCCAGCAGTGAGGCTGTAGCTAACTATGGCTACACCTTC.

V usage is TRBV18 and J usage is TRBJ2-3, with D hard to call. V shed 1 base and J shed 2 bases, with 13 bases lying between them. Germline V lookup: CDR1 KGHSH, CDR2 LQKENI. The CDR3 has 16 residues. The CDR3 region is CASSPLGIPLTDTQYF. As DNA, the CDR3 is TGTGCCAGCTCACCACTTGGAATTCCCCTCACAGATACGCAGTATTTT.

The chain links TRBV5-1 to TRBJ1-1; D unresolved. The CDR3 totals 13 residues. Trimming cost V 0 bases and J 4 bases, with 7 bases left between them. Looked up from germline, CDR1 is SGHRS and CDR2 is YFSETQ. The CDR3 reads CASSLDRGTEAFF. CDR3 nucleotide sequence: TGCGCCAGCAGCTTGGATCGGGGCACTGAAGCTTTCTTT.

The rearrangement joins TRBV5-1 to TRBJ2-1; D uncertain. Germline CDR1 SGHRS, CDR2 YFSETQ. The CDR3 spans 14 residues. V was cut by 4 bases and J by 7 bases, with 15 bases left in between. CDR3 nucleotide sequence: TGCGCCAGCAGCGCGAGCGTGGCGGTGAATGAGCAGTTCTTC. It encodes CASSASVAVNEQFF.

The chain joins TRBV15 to TRBJ2-3; the match to TRBD1 covers 10 bases. The germline V gene has CDR1 LNHNV and CDR2 YYDKDF (reference sequence). The V gene end was trimmed by 2 bases and the J gene end by 7 bases; junction bases not matched to a gene: 6. CDR3 length equals 15 residues. CDR3 coding DNA: TGTGCCACCAGCAGAAGGGACAGGGGATGGAATACGCAGTATTTT. Translated: CATSRRDRGWNTQYF. Variable domain in full (rest from reference TRBV15 and TRBJ2-3): DAMVIQNPRYQVTQFGKPVTLSCSQTLNHNVMYWYQQKSSQAPKLLFHYYDKDFNNEADTPDNFQSRRPNTSFCFLDIRSPGLGDTAMYLCATSRRDRGWNTQYFGPGTRLTVL.

The genes are TRBV29-1 and TRBJ1-3; D call uncertain. Trimming cost V 4 bases and J 0 bases, with 7 bases left between them. The CDR3 consists of 13 residues. From germline, CDR1 is SQVTM and CDR2 ANQGSEA. The CDR3 protein is CSVVKGSGNTIYF. CDR3 sequence (DNA): TGCAGCGTTGTTAAAGGCTCTGGAAACACCATATATTTT.

The chain is built from TRBV11-2 and TRBJ2-1; TRBD1 agrees at 10 bases. The CDR3 has 15 residues. Germline CDR1 reads SGHAT; CDR2 reads FQNNGV. V shed 3 bases, J shed 7 bases, and the junction held 6 bases outside the gene matches. The DNA of the CDR3 is TGTGCCAGCAGCTTCCGACAGGGGGCTAGTAATGAGCAGTTCTTC. Translating gives CASSFRQGASNEQFF.

The chain recombines TRBV27 with TRBJ2-2; D unclear. There are 16 residues in the CDR3. In germline, CDR1 is MNHEY, CDR2 SMNVEV (reference sequence). V gave up 1 base and J gave up 1 base, with 10 bases separating them. CDR3 sequence (DNA): TGTGCCAGCAGTTTATTTGGCGGCTGGAACACCGGGGAGCTGTTTTTT. As protein: CASSLFGGWNTGELFF.

This clone was seen more than once but under ten times. V gene TRBV9 combines with J gene TRBJ1-6; TRBD1 aligns across 12 bases. Looked up from germline, CDR1 is SGDLS and CDR2 is YYNGEE. With V trimmed by 4 bases and J by 9 bases, 5 bases remained unmatched. The length of the CDR3 is 15 residues. The CDR3 DNA reads TGTGCCAGCAGCCTACGGGACAGGGGGCTTTCACCCCTCCACTTT. It yields the protein CASSLRDRGLSPLHF.